The present T cell receptor (beta chain) was sequenced within a study of CD8+CD57+ T cells in acquired aplastic anemia. Study summary: The study obtained an average of about 3.1 ug of DNA from sorted CD4+ and CD8+ cells.

Genomic DNA, serving as template, underwent TCR beta VDJ and CDR3 profiling. Each CDR3 protein gets one entry after TCRdb re-called the reads with MiXCR. The repertoire holds about 130,000 distinct CDR3 sequences, with over 45% as singletons. The sequencing sample was made of sorted CD4+, CD8+, or CD8+CD57+ T cells (not recorded which) from PBMCs. The TCR was taken from a human donor in good health, serving as a control.

DNA of the CDR3: TGTGCCAGTCACAAGTGGGATGAAGCTTTCTTT. As protein: CASHKWDEAFF. The chain is built from TRBV19 and TRBJ1-1; D is ambiguous. V was clipped by 8 bases and J by 7 bases, with 11 bases between them. This CDR3 contains 11 residues. Per germline, CDR1 LNHDA and CDR2 SQIVND (reference sequence). Complete variable domain (other parts from reference TRBV19 and TRBJ1-1): DGGITQSPKYLFRKEGQNVTLSCEQNLNHDAMYWYRQDPGQGLRLIYYSQIVNDFQKGDIAEGYSVSREKKESFPLTVTSAQKNPTAFYLCASHKWDEAFFGQGTRLTVV.